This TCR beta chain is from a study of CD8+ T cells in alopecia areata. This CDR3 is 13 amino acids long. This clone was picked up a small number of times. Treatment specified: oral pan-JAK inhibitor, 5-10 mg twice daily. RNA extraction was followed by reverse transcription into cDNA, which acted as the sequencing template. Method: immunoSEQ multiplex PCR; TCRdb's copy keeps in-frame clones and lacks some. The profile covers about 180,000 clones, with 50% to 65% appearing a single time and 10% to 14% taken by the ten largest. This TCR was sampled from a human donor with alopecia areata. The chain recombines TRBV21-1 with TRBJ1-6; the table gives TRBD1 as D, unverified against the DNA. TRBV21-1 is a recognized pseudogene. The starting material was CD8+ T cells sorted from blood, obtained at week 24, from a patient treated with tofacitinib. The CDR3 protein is CASSKTGGSPLHF. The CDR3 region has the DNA TGTGCCAGCAGCAAGACAGGGGGTTCACCCCTCCACTTT.